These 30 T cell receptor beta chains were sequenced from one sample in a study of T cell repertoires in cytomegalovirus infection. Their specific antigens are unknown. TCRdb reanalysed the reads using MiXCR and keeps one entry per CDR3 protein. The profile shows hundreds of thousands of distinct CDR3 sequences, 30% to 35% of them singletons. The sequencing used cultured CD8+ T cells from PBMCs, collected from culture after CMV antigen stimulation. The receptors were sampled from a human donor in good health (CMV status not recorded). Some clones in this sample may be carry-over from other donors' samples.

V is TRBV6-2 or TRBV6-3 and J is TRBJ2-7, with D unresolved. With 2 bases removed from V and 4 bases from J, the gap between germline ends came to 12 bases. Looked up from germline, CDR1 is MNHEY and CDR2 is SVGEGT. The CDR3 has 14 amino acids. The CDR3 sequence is CASSYGPGEYEQYV. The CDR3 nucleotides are TGTGCCAGCAGTTACGGTCCCGGAGAGTACGAGCAGTACGTC.

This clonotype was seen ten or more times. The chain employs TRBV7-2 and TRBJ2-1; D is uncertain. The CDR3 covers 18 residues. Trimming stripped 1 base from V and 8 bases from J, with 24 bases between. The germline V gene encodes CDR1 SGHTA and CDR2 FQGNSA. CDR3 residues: CASSLVAGLSRAIDEQFF. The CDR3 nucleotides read TGTGCCAGCAGCTTAGTGGCCGGGCTGTCAAGGGCCATCGATGAGCAGTTCTTC.

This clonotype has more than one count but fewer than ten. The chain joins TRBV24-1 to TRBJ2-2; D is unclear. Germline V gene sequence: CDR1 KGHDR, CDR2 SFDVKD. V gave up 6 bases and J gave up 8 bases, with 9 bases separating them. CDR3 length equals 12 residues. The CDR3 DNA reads TGTGCCACCAGTTCTGATCGGGGGGAGCTGTTTTTT. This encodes CATSSDRGELFF.

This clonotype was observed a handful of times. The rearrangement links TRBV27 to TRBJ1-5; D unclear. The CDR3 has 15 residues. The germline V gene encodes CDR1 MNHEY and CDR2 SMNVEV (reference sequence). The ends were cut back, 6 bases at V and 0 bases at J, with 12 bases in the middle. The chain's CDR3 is CASRQVGYSNQPQHF. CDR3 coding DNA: TGTGCCAGCAGGCAGGTGGGTTATAGCAATCAGCCCCAGCATTTT.

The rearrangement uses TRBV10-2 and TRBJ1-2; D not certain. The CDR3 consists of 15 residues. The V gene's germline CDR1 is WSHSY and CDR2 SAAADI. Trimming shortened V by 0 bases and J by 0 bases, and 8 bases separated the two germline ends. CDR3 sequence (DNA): TGCGCCAGCAGTGAGTCTCGGGCGGCTAACTATGGCTACACCTTC. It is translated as CASSESRAANYGYTF.

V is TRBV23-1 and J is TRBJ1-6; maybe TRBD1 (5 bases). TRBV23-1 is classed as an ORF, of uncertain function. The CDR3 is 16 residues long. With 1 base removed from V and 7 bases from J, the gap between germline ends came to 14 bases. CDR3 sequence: CASSQLGQARNSPLHF. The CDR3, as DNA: TGCGCCAGCAGTCAATTGGGGCAGGCCCGGAATTCACCCCTCCACTTT.

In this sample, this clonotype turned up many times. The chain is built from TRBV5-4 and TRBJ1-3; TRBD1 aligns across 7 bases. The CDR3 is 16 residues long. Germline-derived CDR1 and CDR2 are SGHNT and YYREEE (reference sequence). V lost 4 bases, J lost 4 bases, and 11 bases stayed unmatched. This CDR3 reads CASSPDGTVNGNTIYF. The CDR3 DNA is TGTGCCAGCAGCCCAGACGGGACAGTGAACGGAAACACCATATATTTT.

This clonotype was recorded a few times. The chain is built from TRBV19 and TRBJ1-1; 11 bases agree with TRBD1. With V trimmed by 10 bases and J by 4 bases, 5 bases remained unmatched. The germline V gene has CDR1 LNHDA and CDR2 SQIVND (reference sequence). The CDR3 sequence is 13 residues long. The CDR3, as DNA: TGTGCCACAGCCGGGACAGGGGGCACTGAAGCTTTCTTT. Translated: CATAGTGGTEAFF. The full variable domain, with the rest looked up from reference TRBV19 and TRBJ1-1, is DGGITQSPKYLFRKEGQNVTLSCEQNLNHDAMYWYRQDPGQGLRLIYYSQIVNDFQKGDIAEGYSVSREKKESFPLTVTSAQKNPTAFYLCATAGTGGTEAFFGQGTRLTVV.

CDR3 sequence (DNA): TGTGCCAGCAGCGAGGGACAGGGGTCAGATACGCAGTATTTT. Its protein product is CASSEGQGSDTQYF. The chain carries TRBV7-9 and TRBJ2-3, with 10 bases aligning to TRBD1. Losses at the gene ends were 5 bases for V and 4 bases for J; bases not matched to a gene: 3. The CDR3 has 14 amino acids. Looked up from germline, CDR1 is SEHNR and CDR2 is FQNEAQ (reference sequence).

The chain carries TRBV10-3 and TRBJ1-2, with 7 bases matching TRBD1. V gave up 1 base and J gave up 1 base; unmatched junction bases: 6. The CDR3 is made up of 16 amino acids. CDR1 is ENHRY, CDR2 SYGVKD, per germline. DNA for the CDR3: TGTGCCATCAGTGAGTTTCGACAGGGAAATAACTATGGCTACACCTTC. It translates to CAISEFRQGNNYGYTF.

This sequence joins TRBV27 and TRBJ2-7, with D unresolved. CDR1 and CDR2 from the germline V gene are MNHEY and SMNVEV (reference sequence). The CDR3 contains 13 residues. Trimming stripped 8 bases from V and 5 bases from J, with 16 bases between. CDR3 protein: CASRAPMVDEQYF. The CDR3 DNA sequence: TGTGCCAGCCGGGCTCCAATGGTGGACGAGCAGTACTTC.

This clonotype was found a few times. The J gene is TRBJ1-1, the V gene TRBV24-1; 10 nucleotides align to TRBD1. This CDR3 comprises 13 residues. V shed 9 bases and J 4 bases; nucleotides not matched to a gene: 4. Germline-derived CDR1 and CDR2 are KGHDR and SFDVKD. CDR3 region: CATSDRGSTEAFF. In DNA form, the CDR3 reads TGTGCCACCTCGGACAGGGGGAGCACTGAAGCTTTCTTT.

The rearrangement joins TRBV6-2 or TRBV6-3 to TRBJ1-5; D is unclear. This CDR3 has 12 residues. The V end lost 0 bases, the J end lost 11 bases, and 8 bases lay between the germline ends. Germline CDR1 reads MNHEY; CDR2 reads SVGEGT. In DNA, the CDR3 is TGTGCCAGCAGTTACTCAACTCCCGCCCAGCATTTT. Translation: CASSYSTPAQHF.

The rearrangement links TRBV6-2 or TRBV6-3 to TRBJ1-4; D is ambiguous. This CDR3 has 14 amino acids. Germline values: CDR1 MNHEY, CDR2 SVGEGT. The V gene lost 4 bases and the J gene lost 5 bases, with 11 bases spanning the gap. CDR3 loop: CASSWTVLNEKLFF. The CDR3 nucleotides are TGTGCCAGCAGTTGGACGGTGCTAAATGAAAAACTGTTTTTT.

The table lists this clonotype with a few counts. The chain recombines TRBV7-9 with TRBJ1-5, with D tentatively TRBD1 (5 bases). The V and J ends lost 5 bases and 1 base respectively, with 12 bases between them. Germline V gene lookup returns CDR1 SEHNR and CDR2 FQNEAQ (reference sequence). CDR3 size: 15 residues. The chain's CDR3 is CASSGDPGSNQPQHF. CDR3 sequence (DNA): TGTGCCAGCAGCGGGGATCCAGGGAGCAATCAGCCCCAGCATTTT.

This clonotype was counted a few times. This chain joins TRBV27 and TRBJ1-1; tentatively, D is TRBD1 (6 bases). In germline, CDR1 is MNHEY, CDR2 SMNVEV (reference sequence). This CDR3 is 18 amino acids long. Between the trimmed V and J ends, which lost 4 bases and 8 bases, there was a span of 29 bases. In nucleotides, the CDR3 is TGTGCCAGCAGTTCCGTGACGGTGACGGCCTGGGACACTGAGGAAGCTTTCTTT. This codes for CASSSVTVTAWDTEEAFF.

For the CDR3, the DNA is TGTGCCATCAGTGAAGCTCCGGGCTCTGGAAACACCATATATTTT. Translating gives CAISEAPGSGNTIYF. The chain is built from TRBV10-3 and TRBJ1-3; D unclear. The germline gives CDR1 ENHRY, CDR2 SYGVKD. CDR3 size: 15 residues. Trimming cost V 3 bases and J 0 bases, with 9 bases left between them.

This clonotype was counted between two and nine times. CDR3 DNA sequence: TGTGCCAGCAGCACGGGCACTACTAGAGCCGGGGAGCTGTTTTTT. Translating it yields CASSTGTTRAGELFF. The chain joins TRBV14 to TRBJ2-2; possibly TRBD2 for D (5 bases). The V end lost 5 bases, the J end lost 6 bases, and 16 bases lay between the germline ends. Germline V lookup: CDR1 SGHDN, CDR2 FVKESK. This CDR3 is 15 amino acids long. The complete variable domain, with remaining parts taken from reference TRBV14 and TRBJ2-2, reads EAGVTQFPSHSVIEKGQTVTLRCDPISGHDNLYWYRRVMGKEIKFLLHFVKESKQDESGMPNNRFLAERTGGTYSTLKVQPAELEDSGVYFCASSTGTTRAGELFFGEGSRLTVL.

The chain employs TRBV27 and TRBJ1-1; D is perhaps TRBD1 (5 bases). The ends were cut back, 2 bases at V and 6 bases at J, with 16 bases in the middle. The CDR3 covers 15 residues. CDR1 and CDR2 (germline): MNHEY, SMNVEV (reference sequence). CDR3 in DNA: TGTGCCAGCAGTTTAGGGGGAAACCCAACGGCTGAAGCTTTCTTT. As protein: CASSLGGNPTAEAFF.

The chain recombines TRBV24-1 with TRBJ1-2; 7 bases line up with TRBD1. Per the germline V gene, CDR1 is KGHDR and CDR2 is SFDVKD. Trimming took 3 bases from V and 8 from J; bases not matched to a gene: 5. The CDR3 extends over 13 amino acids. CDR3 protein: CATSDTQGSGYTF. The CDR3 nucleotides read TGTGCCACCAGTGATACACAGGGGAGCGGCTACACCTTC.

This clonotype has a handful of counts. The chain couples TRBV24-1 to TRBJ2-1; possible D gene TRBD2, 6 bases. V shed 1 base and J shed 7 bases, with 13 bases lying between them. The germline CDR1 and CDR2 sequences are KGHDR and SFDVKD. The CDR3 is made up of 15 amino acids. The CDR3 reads CATSDFASAENEQFF. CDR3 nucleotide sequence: TGTGCCACCAGTGATTTTGCTAGCGCGGAAAATGAGCAGTTCTTC.

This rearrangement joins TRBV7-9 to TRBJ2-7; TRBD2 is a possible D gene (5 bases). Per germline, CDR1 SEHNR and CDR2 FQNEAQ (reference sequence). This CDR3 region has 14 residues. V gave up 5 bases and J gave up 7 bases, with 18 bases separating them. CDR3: CASSPEGPVGEQYF. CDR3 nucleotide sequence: TGTGCCAGCAGCCCTGAGGGTCCCGTGGGGGAGCAGTACTTC.

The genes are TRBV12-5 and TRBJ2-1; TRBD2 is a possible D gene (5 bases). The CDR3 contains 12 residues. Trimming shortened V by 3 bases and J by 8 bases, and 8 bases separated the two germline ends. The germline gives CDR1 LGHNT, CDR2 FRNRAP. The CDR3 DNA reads TGTGCTAGTGGTTTCCCGGAGGATGAGCAGTTCTTC. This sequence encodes CASGFPEDEQFF. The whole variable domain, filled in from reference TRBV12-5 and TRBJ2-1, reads DARVTQTPRHKVTEMGQEVTMRCQPILGHNTVFWYRQTMMQGLELLAYFRNRAPLDDSGMPKDRFSAEMPDATLATLKIQPSEPRDSAVYFCASGFPEDEQFFGPGTRLTVL.

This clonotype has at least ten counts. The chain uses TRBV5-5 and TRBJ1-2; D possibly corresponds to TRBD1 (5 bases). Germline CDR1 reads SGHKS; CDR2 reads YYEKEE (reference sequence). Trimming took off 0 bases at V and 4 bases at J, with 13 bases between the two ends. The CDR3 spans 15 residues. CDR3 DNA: TGTGCCAGCAGCTTGGGCCAGGGAATGGCCTATGGCTACACCTTC. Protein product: CASSLGQGMAYGYTF.

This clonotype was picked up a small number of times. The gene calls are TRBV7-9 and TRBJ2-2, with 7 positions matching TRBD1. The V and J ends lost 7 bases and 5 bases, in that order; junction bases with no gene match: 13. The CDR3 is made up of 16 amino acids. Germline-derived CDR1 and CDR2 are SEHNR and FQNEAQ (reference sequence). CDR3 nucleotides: TGTGCCAGCAAACTAGGCCGAACAGGGGTGACCGGGGAGCTGTTTTTT. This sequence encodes CASKLGRTGVTGELFF.

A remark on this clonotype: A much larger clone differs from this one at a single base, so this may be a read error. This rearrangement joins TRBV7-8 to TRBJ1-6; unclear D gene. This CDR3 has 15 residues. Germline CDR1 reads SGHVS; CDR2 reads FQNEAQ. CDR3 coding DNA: TGTGTCAGCAGCGGAGGGTTGTTGGAAAATTCACCCCTCCACTTT. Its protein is CVSSGGLLENSPLHF.

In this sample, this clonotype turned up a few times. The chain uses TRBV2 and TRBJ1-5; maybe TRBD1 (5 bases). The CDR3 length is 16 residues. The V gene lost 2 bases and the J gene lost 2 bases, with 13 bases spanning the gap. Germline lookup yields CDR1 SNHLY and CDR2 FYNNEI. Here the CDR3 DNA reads TGTGCCAGCAGTGAACGCGGGGGGGGGGGCAATCAGCCCCAGCATTTT. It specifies CASSERGGGGNQPQHF.

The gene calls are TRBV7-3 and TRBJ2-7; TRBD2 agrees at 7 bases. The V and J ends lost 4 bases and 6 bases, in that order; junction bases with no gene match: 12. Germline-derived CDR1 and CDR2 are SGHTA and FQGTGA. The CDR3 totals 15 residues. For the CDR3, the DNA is TGTGCCAGCAGCTCCCTAAAACCCCCGGGGGGCGAGCAGTACGTC. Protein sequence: CASSSLKPPGGEQYV.

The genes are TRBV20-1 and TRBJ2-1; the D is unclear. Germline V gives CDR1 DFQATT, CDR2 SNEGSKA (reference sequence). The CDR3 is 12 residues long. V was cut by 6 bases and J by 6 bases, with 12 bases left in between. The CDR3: CSAATIGNEQFF. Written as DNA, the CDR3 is TGCAGTGCGGCCACTATTGGCAATGAGCAGTTCTTC.

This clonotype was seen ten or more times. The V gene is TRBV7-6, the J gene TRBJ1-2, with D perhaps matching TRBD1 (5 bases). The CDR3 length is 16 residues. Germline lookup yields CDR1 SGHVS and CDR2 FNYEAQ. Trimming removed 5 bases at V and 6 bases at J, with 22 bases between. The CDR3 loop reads CASSPRTEGSLDGYTF. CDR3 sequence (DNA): TGTGCCAGCAGCCCGAGGACCGAGGGGTCTCTCGATGGCTACACCTTC.